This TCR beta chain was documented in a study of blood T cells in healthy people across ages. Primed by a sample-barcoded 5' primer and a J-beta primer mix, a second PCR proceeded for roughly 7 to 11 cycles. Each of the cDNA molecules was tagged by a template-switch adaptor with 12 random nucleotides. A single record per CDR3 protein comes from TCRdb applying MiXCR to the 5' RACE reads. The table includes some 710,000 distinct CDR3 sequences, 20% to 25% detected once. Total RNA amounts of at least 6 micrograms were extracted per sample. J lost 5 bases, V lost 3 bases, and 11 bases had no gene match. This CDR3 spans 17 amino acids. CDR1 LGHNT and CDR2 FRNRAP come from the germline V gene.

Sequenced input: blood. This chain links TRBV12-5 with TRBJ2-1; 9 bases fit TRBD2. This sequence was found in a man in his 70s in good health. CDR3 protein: CASGFLLAGVIDNEQFF. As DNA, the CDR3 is TGTGCTAGTGGTTTCCTCTTAGCGGGAGTAATAGACAATGAGCAGTTCTTC.